Below, 18 T cell receptor beta chains from the same sample are listed, as sequenced in a study of blood T cell repertoires in COVID-19. Measured with immunoSEQ multiplex PCR; TCRdb has only the in-frame clones, and not every one. The sample carries tens of thousands of clones, approximately 90% recorded once. Source material: PBMCs or T cells enriched from blood (not recorded which). The receptors derive from a woman aged 40 to 55 who had recovered from COVID-19.

This sequence joins TRBV27 and TRBJ2-5, with 8 positions matching TRBD1. The CDR3 sequence is 17 residues long. Germline V CDR1 and CDR2: MNHEY, SMNVEV (reference sequence). V dropped 5 bases and J dropped 5; count of bases not matched to a gene: 16. The CDR3 coding sequence is TGTGCCAGCAGTCGCAGACAGGGGCGGCGGTCGTCGGAGACCCAGTACTTC. This encodes CASSRRQGRRSSETQYF.

The CDR3 loop is CSVGIGQGREKLFF. The CDR3 bases are TGCAGCGTTGGAATAGGACAGGGGAGAGAAAAACTGTTTTTT. V is TRBV29-1 and J is TRBJ1-4; 9 bases agree with TRBD1. This CDR3 has 14 residues. The germline gives CDR1 SQVTM, CDR2 ANQGSEA. Germline trimming cut 4 bases from V and 8 bases from J; bases unmatched to any gene: 8.

V is TRBV6-5 and J is TRBJ1-5; the D gene is possibly TRBD1 (5 bases). Germline CDR1 reads MNHEY; CDR2 reads SVGAGI. This CDR3 comprises 15 residues. Trimming took off 3 bases at V and 1 base at J, with 10 bases between the two ends. CDR3 region: CASSYTGESNQPQHF. Written as DNA, the CDR3 is TGTGCCAGCAGTTATACAGGAGAAAGCAATCAGCCCCAGCATTTT.

A single count supports this clone. The CDR3 loop reads CATSDLYQSDFTGELFF. CDR3 DNA sequence: TGTGCCACCAGTGATTTGTACCAGTCTGACTTCACCGGGGAGCTGTTTTTT. The chain combines TRBV24-1 with TRBJ2-2; no definite D call. Germline values: CDR1 KGHDR, CDR2 SFDVKD. Trimming cost V 0 bases and J 4 bases, with 14 bases left between them. The length of the CDR3 is 17 residues.

The chain joins TRBV6-5 to TRBJ1-2, with a weak D call TRBD1 (5 bases). Germline lookup yields CDR1 MNHEY and CDR2 SVGAGI. The CDR3 length is 14 residues. V was trimmed by 6 bases and J by 0 bases, leaving 11 bases between them. CDR3: CASRPKTANYGYTF. CDR3 nucleotides: TGTGCCAGCAGGCCCAAGACAGCTAACTATGGCTACACCTTC.

This chain joins TRBV6-2 or TRBV6-3 and TRBJ1-5; the D gene is possibly TRBD1 (6 bases). There are 16 residues in the CDR3. Germline V gene lookup returns CDR1 MNHEY and CDR2 SVGEGT. With 0 bases removed from V and 7 bases from J, the gap between germline ends came to 16 bases. The CDR3 DNA reads TGTGCCAGCAGTTACTCCGGCAGGGTAGGGGGACAGCCCCAGCATTTT. Amino acids: CASSYSGRVGGQPQHF.

V usage is TRBV5-4 and J usage is TRBJ1-6, with a tentative D call TRBD1 (5 bases). V was clipped by 3 bases and J by 3 bases, with 10 bases between them. CDR1 and CDR2 from the germline V gene are SGHNT and YYREEE (reference sequence). This CDR3 spans 15 amino acids. CDR3 in DNA: TGTGCCAGCAGCTGGGGGGGTGGCTATAATTCACCCCTCCACTTT. Residues: CASSWGGGYNSPLHF.

CDR3 amino acids: CASSFTSGSTDTQYF. CDR3 DNA: TGCGCCAGCAGCTTCACTAGCGGTAGCACAGATACGCAGTATTTT. V usage is TRBV5-1 and J usage is TRBJ2-3; 8 nucleotides line up with TRBD2. The trim removed 2 bases at V and 0 bases at J, leaving 2 bases unmatched. The CDR3 sequence is 15 residues long. Germline CDR1 and CDR2: SGHRS and YFSETQ.

The rearrangement links TRBV10-2 to TRBJ2-1; 10 bases line up with TRBD2. With 8 bases clipped from V and 1 base from J, the junction kept 5 bases outside the gene matches. The CDR3 consists of 15 residues. From germline, CDR1 is WSHSY and CDR2 SAAADI. CDR3 protein: CASSPSGGSYNEQFF. The CDR3, as DNA: TGCGCCAGCTCCCCTAGCGGGGGATCCTACAATGAGCAGTTCTTC.

The rearrangement joins TRBV27 to TRBJ2-7, with TRBD2 matching 11 bases. This CDR3 spans 16 amino acids. J gave up 0 bases and V 5 bases, and 6 bases lay outside the gene matches. Germline CDR1 is MNHEY and CDR2 is SMNVEV (reference sequence). CDR3 DNA sequence: TGTGCCAGCAGTCCGGGACTAGCGGCTGACTCCTACGAGCAGTACTTC. Translating gives CASSPGLAADSYEQYF.

CDR3: CASNPGQGVATQYF. The CDR3 bases are TGTGCCAGCAACCCAGGACAGGGGGTTGCGACCCAGTACTTC. The chain recombines TRBV6-5 with TRBJ2-5, with 10 bases lining up with TRBD1. This CDR3 contains 14 residues. CDR1 and CDR2 (germline): MNHEY, SVGAGI. V lost 7 bases, J lost 7 bases, and 9 bases stayed unmatched.

The chain recombines TRBV5-1 with TRBJ1-6; D may be TRBD1 (5 bases). This CDR3 contains 14 residues. V lost 2 bases and J lost 14, with 17 bases in between. The germline V gene encodes CDR1 SGHRS and CDR2 YFSETQ. This CDR3 is CASSFEAGLKALHF. CDR3 coding DNA: TGCGCCAGCAGCTTTGAGGCAGGGCTTAAGGCCCTCCACTTT.

The chain links TRBV9 to TRBJ2-3, with TRBD2 matching over 8 bases. The CDR3 spans 18 residues. The V gene's germline CDR1 is SGDLS and CDR2 YYNGEE. After removal of 4 bases from V and 0 bases from J, the junction contained 13 bases not matched to a gene. CDR3 amino acids: CASSPPPRLALSTDTQYF. For the CDR3, the DNA is TGTGCCAGCAGCCCCCCACCCAGACTAGCGTTAAGCACAGATACGCAGTATTTT.

This rearrangement joins TRBV5-1 to TRBJ1-1; perhaps TRBD1 as D (6 bases). The CDR3 is made up of 14 amino acids. Trimming left V 4 bases short and J 2 bases short, with 12 bases between. Germline V gives CDR1 SGHRS, CDR2 YFSETQ. The CDR3 DNA follows: TGCGCCAGCAGCCCAGACAGGAGCAACACTGAAGCTTTCTTT. Amino acid sequence: CASSPDRSNTEAFF. The full variable domain, its missing parts supplied by reference TRBV5-1 and TRBJ1-1, is KAGVTQTPRYLIKTRGQQVTLSCSPISGHRSVSWYQQTPGQGLQFLFEYFSETQRNKGNFPGRFSGRQFSNSRSEMNVSTLELGDSALYLCASSPDRSNTEAFFGQGTRLTVV.

The CDR3 loop is CASNLGGTEAFF. CDR3 DNA sequence: TGTGCCAGCAACTTGGGGGGGACTGAAGCTTTCTTT. This chain links TRBV7-9 with TRBJ1-1; TRBD1 might be the D (5 bases). This CDR3 is built from 12 residues. CDR1 and CDR2 from the germline V gene are SEHNR and FQNEAQ (reference sequence). Deletions cut 7 bases from V and 5 bases from J, with 11 bases between.

The rearrangement links TRBV10-1 to TRBJ1-2; 9 nucleotides match TRBD1. With 6 bases clipped from V and 7 bases from J, the junction kept 9 bases outside the gene matches. The CDR3 spans 14 residues. CDR1 and CDR2 (germline): WNHNN, SYGVQD (reference sequence). Written as DNA, the CDR3 is TGCGCCAGCAGATCAACAGGGGGCGCCTCTGGCTACACCTTC. The encoded protein is CASRSTGGASGYTF.

The chain carries TRBV7-9 and TRBJ1-4; 9 nucleotides align to TRBD1. J lost 3 bases, V lost 3 bases, and 5 bases had no gene match. The length of the CDR3 is 16 residues. Germline CDR1 is SEHNR and CDR2 is FQNEAQ (reference sequence). The CDR3 coding sequence is TGTGCCAGCAGCTTTACCCGGACAGGGGCTAATGAAAAACTGTTTTTT. Its translation is CASSFTRTGANEKLFF.

This clone was counted once. This chain joins TRBV5-8 and TRBJ1-5, with TRBD1 identical over 10 bases. The germline V gene has CDR1 SGHTS and CDR2 YDEGEE. This CDR3 region has 19 residues. With 2 bases clipped from V and 6 bases from J, the junction kept 17 bases outside the gene matches. The CDR3 protein is CASSFRRQGARSYVQPQHF. The DNA of the CDR3 is TGTGCCAGCAGCTTCCGTAGACAGGGGGCGCGATCGTATGTTCAGCCCCAGCATTTT.